The clone carrying this TCR beta chain appeared many times. CDR3 length: 14 amino acids. Germline V CDR1 and CDR2: DFQATT, SNEGSKA (reference sequence). V was clipped by 0 bases and J by 4 bases; unmatched bases: 6. Clinical symptoms, serum thyroxine and TRAb, thyroid ultrasound and orbital computed tomography were used for the diagnoses. This specimen belongs to a study of T cells in Graves' hyperthyroidism and ophthalmopathy. RNA transcripts were the template for amplifying TCR beta CDR3 regions. In the first-round RT-PCR of the TCR CDR3, the HTBI primer set was used. TCRdb ran MiXCR on the multiplex PCR reads and lists one entry per CDR3 protein. The table records 600,000 to 650,000 distinct CDR3 sequences, 16% of them present only once.

This rearrangement joins TRBV20-1 to TRBJ2-7, with 7 bases aligning to TRBD2. The sequence derives from a woman in her twenties or thirties with Graves' hyperthyroidism. Source material: blood. The CDR3 protein is CSARDIGGSYEQYF. The CDR3 region has the DNA TGCAGTGCTAGAGATATTGGCGGGAGTTACGAGCAGTACTTC.